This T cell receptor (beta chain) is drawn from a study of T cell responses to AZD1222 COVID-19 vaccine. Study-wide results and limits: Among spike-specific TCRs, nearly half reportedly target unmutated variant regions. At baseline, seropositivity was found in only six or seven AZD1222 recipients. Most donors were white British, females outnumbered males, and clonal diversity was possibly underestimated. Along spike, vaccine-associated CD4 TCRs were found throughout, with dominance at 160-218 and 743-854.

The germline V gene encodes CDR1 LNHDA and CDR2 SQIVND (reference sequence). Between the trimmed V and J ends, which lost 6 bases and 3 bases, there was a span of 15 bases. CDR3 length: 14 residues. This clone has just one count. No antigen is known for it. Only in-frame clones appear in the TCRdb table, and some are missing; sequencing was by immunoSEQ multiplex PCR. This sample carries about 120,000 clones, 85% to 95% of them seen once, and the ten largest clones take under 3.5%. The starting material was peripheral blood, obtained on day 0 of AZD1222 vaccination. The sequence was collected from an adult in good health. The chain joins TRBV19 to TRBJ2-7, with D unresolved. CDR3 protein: CASSPVFLGYEQYF. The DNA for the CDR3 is TGTGCCAGTAGCCCAGTGTTCTTGGGCTACGAGCAGTACTTC.